This T cell receptor (beta chain) comes out of a study of response to subunit inactivated influenza vaccine (dated by TCRdb to between 2018 and 2020). For the wider study: Deep quantitative T cell receptor repertoire profiling was used in the study to track responses to a trivalent subunit inactivated influenza vaccine.

Library generation was performed with RT-PCR. The sequencer listed for this sample is Illumina HiSeq 2500. Starting from the raw public reads, TCRdb applied fastp trimming at Q25, assembled clones with MiXCR and retained in-frame beta chains. CDR3 protein sequences are deduplicated, and each keeps its most common genes and DNA. For this sample the table gives about 500,000 distinct CDR3 sequences, of which 16% were detected only once. The top ten constitute 3% of the sample. Reading from cysteine to phenylalanine, the CDR3 counts 15 amino acids. Solely the CDR3 DNA is kept, with 45 bases framed from the first base. Trimming leaves V shorter by 6 bases and J shorter by 3 bases, with the junction holding 4 bases beyond the gene matches. CDR1 and CDR2, per the germline V gene (reference sequence), are MNHEY and SMNVEV. As for this clonotype: Its antigen remains undetermined. No qualities accompany the bases; no much larger clone lies one base away.

General study outcomes and caveats: The authors proposed that each seasonal influenza vaccination may bring in only a limited number of new T cells.

The V and J segments used are TRBV27 and TRBJ2-3; 12 central bases correspond to TRBD2. This specimen consisted of CD4+ T cells sorted from PBMCs, obtained 23 to 25 months after vaccination. This TCR was recovered from a man aged 50 to 69 who received an inactivated influenza vaccine. Donor details come from another sample of the same person, matched by shared clones. The CDR3 region: CASRLAGGKTDTQYF. The bases read TGTGCCAGCAGGCTAGCGGGAGGGAAGACAGATACGCAGTATTTT.